This T cell receptor (beta chain) is drawn from a study of shared clonotypes between healthy human individuals. Overall study: A donor's plate count was three for CD4 naive and three for CD4 memory; CD8 naive had two and CD8 memory one. Study-wide results and limits: Large sequencing depth failed to make sorted-subset sequencing complete, rarefaction showed. There were few donors, and this limited the genetic and exposure-history diversity represented.

Original analysis: ImmunoSEQ only sent back junction sequences with no quality scores, so filtering was done differently. Produced via immunoSEQ multiplex PCR; TCRdb's table is partial and in-frame only. That table is the source of V, J and clone size, and D and trimming were worked out from the DNA. The data contain around 2.1 million clones, around 95% of them singletons. The V gene's germline CDR1 is SGHTA and CDR2 FQGTGA. V lost 3 bases and J 6 bases, leaving 12 bases between the germline ends. The CDR3 extends over 13 amino acids. Worth noting for this clone: Antigen unknown.

The rearrangement joins TRBV7-3 to TRBJ2-7; perhaps TRBD1 as D (5 bases). Sequenced input: naive CD4+ T cells sorted from blood. As to subset: CD45RA+ positively selected. This receptor was identified in a man between 18 and 29 years old in good health. The CDR3 nucleotides read TGTGCCAGCAGCTTGGTCAGGGCAAGCGAGCAGTACTTC. Translating gives CASSLVRASEQYF.